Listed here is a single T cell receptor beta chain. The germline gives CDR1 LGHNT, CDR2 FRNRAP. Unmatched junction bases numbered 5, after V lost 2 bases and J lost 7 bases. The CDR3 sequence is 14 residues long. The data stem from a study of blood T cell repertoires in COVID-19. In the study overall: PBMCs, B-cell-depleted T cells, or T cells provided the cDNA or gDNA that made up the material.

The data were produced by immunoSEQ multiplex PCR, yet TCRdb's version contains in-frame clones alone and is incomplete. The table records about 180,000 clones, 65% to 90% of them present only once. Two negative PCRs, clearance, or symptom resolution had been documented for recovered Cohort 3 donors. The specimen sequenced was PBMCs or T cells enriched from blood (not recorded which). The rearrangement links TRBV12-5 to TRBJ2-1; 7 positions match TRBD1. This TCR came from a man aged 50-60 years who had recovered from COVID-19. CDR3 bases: TGTGCTAGTGGTTTGAGGGACAGAGATAATGAGCAGTTCTTC. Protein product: CASGLRDRDNEQFF.